The 8 T cell receptor beta chains below come from one sample, sequenced in a study of T cells after yellow fever vaccination. TCRdb recomputed calls from the 5' RACE reads with MiXCR, one row per CDR3 protein. The repertoire holds around 610,000 distinct CDR3 sequences, 13% seen once, with about 14% in the top ten. This specimen was PBMCs, taken on the day of the yellow fever booster vaccination. All receptors derive from a man younger than 40 who received the YFV17D yellow fever vaccine.

This clonotype was seen more than once but under ten times. The V and J genes are TRBV14 and TRBJ2-2; no clear D. CDR1 is SGHDN, CDR2 FVKESK, per germline. V dropped 4 bases and J dropped 5 bases, with 11 bases sitting between them. This CDR3 is 14 amino acids long. The CDR3 loop is CASSRIDGTGELFF. The CDR3 DNA sequence: TGTGCCAGCAGCCGCATCGACGGGACCGGGGAGCTGTTTTTT.

This clonotype was counted ten times or more. J is TRBJ2-1 and V is TRBV18, with no clear D. Germline V CDR1 and CDR2: KGHSH, LQKENI. V was trimmed by 8 bases and J by 0 bases, leaving 8 bases between them. There are 13 residues in the CDR3. CDR3 residues: CASSPSSYNEQFF. The DNA for the CDR3 is TGTGCCAGCAGCCCGTCCTCCTACAATGAGCAGTTCTTC.

This clonotype was seen a handful of times. This chain connects TRBV23-1 to TRBJ2-5; 7 nucleotides match TRBD1. TRBV23-1 is an ORF, with its function uncertain. The CDR3 is made up of 14 amino acids. Trimming took 4 bases from V and 1 from J; bases not matched to a gene: 3. The CDR3 region has the DNA TGCGCCAGCAGTCCCGGGACAGTCCAAGAGACCCAGTACTTC. Protein sequence: CASSPGTVQETQYF.

Only a few counts were recorded for this clonotype. This chain connects TRBV29-1 to TRBJ2-5; TRBD1 matches at 9 bases. J lost 4 bases, V lost 8 bases, and 8 bases had no gene match. There are 13 residues in the CDR3. Germline CDR1 SQVTM, CDR2 ANQGSEA. The CDR3 nucleotides are TGCAGCACATTAAACAGGGGGCTAGAGACCCAGTACTTC. Translating it yields CSTLNRGLETQYF.

The chain couples TRBV5-4 to TRBJ2-7; the D is unclear. The V gene's germline CDR1 is SGHNT and CDR2 YYREEE (reference sequence). The V gene lost 10 bases and the J gene lost 3 bases, with 14 bases spanning the gap. This CDR3 comprises 12 residues. The CDR3 protein is CAYGPNYYEQYF. The CDR3, as DNA: TGTGCCTACGGACCTAACTACTACGAGCAGTACTTC.

This chain joins TRBV4-3 and TRBJ2-1, with D possibly matching TRBD1 (6 bases). V was trimmed by 0 bases and J by 0 bases, leaving 15 bases between them. CDR1 and CDR2 (germline): LGHNA, YSLEER. The CDR3 has 18 amino acids. The CDR3 protein is CASSQDRRTDHSYNEQFF. The CDR3 bases are TGCGCCAGCAGCCAAGATCGTAGGACAGATCACTCCTACAATGAGCAGTTCTTC.

This chain joins TRBV10-3 and TRBJ2-5; the D is unclear. Germline loops: CDR1 ENHRY, CDR2 SYGVKD. The CDR3 runs to 15 residues. V lost 1 base and J 2 bases, leaving 11 bases between the germline ends. The CDR3, as DNA: TGTGCCATCAGTGAGTTAAGTGGGCGGCAAGAGACCCAGTACTTC. Translating it yields CAISELSGRQETQYF.

There are a few counts of this clonotype. This chain links TRBV5-1 with TRBJ2-1, with TRBD2 identical over 8 bases. CDR1 and CDR2 (germline): SGHRS, YFSETQ. V shed 5 bases, J shed 3 bases, and the junction held 7 bases outside the gene matches. This CDR3 is built from 15 residues. The CDR3 DNA reads as TGCGCCAGCAGTTCGGGAGGGGACTTCTACAATGAGCAGTTCTTC. Translated: CASSSGGDFYNEQFF. The full variable domain, with the rest looked up from reference TRBV5-1 and TRBJ2-1, is KAGVTQTPRYLIKTRGQQVTLSCSPISGHRSVSWYQQTPGQGLQFLFEYFSETQRNKGNFPGRFSGRQFSNSRSEMNVSTLELGDSALYLCASSSGGDFYNEQFFGPGTRLTVL.